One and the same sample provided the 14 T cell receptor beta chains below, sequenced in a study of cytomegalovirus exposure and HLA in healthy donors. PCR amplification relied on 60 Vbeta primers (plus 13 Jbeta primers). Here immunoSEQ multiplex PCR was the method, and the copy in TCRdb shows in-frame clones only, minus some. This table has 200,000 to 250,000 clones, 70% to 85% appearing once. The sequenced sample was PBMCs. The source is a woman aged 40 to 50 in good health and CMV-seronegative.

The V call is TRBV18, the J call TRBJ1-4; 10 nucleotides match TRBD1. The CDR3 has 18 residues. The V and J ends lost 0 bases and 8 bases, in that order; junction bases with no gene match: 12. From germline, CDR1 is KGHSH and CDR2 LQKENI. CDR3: CASSPPGRTGGRNEKLFF. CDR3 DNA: TGTGCCAGCTCACCACCGGGGCGGACAGGGGGACGCAACGAAAAACTGTTTTTT.

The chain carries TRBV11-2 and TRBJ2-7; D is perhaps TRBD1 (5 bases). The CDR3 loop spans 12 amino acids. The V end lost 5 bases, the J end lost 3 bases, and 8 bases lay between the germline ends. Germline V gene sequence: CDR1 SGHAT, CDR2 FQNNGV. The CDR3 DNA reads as TGTGCCAGCAGCCAGGGCCTCTACGAGCAGTACTTC. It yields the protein CASSQGLYEQYF.

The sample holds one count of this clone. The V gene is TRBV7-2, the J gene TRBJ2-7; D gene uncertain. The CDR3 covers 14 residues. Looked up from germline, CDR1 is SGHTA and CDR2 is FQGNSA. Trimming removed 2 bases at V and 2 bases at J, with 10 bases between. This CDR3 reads CASSLSRSTYEQYF. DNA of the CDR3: TGTGCCAGCAGCTTATCACGGTCTACCTACGAGCAGTACTTC. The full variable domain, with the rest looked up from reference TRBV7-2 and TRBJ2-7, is GAGVSQSPSNKVTEKGKDVELRCDPISGHTALYWYRQSLGQGLEFLIYFQGNSAPDKSGLPSDRFSAERTGGSVSTLTIQRTQQEDSAVYLCASSLSRSTYEQYFGPGTRLTVT.

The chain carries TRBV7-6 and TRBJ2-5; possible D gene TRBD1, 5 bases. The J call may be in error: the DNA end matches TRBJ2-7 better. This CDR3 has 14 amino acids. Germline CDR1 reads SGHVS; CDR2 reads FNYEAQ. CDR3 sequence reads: CASSFDSGRSEQYF. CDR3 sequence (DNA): TGTGCCAGCAGCTTTGACAGTGGTCGTTCCGAGCAGTACTTC.

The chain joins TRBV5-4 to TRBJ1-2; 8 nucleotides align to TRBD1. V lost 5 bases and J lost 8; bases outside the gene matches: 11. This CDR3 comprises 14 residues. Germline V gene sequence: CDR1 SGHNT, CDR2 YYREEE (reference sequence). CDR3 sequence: CASRQHQGAGGYTF. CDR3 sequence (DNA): TGTGCCAGCAGACAACATCAGGGGGCGGGCGGCTACACCTTC. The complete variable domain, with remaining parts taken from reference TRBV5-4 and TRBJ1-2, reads ETGVTQSPTHLIKTRGQQVTLRCSSQSGHNTVSWYQQALGQGPQFIFQYYREEENGRGNFPPRFSGLQFPNYSSELNVNALELDDSALYLCASRQHQGAGGYTFGSGTRLTVV.

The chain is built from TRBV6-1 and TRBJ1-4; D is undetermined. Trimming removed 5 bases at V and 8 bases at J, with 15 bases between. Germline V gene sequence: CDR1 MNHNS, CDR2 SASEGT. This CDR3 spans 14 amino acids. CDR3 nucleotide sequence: TGTGCCAGCAGTAGGGCGGGTAGTGGGGAAAAACTGTTTTTT. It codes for CASSRAGSGEKLFF.

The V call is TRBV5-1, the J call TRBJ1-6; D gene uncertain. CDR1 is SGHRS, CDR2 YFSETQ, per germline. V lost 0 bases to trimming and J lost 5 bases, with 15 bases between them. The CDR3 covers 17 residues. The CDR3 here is CASSLDSFGADNSPLHF. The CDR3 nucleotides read TGCGCCAGCAGCTTGGACAGCTTCGGTGCCGATAATTCACCCCTCCACTTT. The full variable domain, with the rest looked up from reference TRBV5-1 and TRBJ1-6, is KAGVTQTPRYLIKTRGQQVTLSCSPISGHRSVSWYQQTPGQGLQFLFEYFSETQRNKGNFPGRFSGRQFSNSRSEMNVSTLELGDSALYLCASSLDSFGADNSPLHFGNGTRLTVT.

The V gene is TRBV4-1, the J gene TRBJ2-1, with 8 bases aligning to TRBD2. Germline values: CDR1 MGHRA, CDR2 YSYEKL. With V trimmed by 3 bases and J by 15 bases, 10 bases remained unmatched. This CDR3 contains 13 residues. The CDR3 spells CASSQASGGPGFF. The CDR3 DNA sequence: TGCGCCAGCAGCCAGGCCAGCGGGGGCCCAGGGTTCTTC.

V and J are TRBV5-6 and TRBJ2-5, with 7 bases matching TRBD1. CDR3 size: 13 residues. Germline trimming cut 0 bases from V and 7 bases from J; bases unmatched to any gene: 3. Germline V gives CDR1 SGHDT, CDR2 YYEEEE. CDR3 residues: CASSLDRGWTQYF. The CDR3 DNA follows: TGTGCCAGCAGCTTGGACAGGGGATGGACCCAGTACTTC.

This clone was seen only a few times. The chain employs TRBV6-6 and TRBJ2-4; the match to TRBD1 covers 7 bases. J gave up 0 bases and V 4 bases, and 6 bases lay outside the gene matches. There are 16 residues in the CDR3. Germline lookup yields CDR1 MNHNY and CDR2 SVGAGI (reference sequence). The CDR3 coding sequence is TGTGCCAGCAGTTTCCCGGGACAGCTAGCCAAAAACATTCAGTACTTC. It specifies CASSFPGQLAKNIQYF.

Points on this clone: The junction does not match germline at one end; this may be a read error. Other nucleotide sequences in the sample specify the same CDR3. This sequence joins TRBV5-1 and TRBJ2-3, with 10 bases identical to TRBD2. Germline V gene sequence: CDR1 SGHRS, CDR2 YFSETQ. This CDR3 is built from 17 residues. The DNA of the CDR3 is TGCGCCAGCAGCTTAGCGGCTAGCGGGGGCCTCACAGATCCGCAGTATTTT. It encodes CASSLAASGGLTDPQYF. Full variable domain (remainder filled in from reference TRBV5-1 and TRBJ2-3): KAGVTQTPRYLIKTRGQQVTLSCSPISGHRSVSWYQQTPGQGLQFLFEYFSETQRNKGNFPGRFSGRQFSNSRSEMNVSTLELGDSALYLCASSLAASGGLTDPQYFGPGTRLTVL.

CDR3 DNA: TGCGCCAGCAGTTCGTTCCAGTATAGCAATCAGCCCCAGCATTTT. This codes for CASSSFQYSNQPQHF. The chain carries TRBV4-1 and TRBJ1-5; D uncertain. From germline, CDR1 is MGHRA and CDR2 YSYEKL. Trimming shortened V by 6 bases and J by 0 bases, and 12 bases separated the two germline ends. CDR3 size: 15 residues.

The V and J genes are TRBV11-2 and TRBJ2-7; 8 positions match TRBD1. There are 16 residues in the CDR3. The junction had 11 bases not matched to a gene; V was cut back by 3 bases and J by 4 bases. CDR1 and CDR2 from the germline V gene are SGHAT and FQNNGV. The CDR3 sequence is CASSFVLTGAPYEQYF. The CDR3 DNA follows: TGTGCCAGCAGCTTTGTATTGACAGGGGCACCATACGAGCAGTACTTC.

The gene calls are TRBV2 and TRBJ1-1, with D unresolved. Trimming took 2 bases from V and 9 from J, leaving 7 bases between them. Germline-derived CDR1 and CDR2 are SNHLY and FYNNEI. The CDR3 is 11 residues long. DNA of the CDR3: TGTGCCAGCAGTGAAACGGGGAAAGCTTTCTTT. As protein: CASSETGKAFF.